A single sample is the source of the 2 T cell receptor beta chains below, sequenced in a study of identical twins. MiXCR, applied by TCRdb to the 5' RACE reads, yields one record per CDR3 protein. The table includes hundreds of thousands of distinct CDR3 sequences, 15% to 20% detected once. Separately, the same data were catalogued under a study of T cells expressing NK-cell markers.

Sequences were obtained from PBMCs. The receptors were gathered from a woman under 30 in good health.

The CDR3 protein is CASSLGRGNSGNTIYF. As DNA, the CDR3 is TGTGCCAGCAGTTTGGGAAGGGGAAACTCTGGAAACACCATATATTTT. The chain joins TRBV12-3 or TRBV12-4 to TRBJ1-3; a possible D gene is TRBD1 (5 bases). The V end was cut by 3 bases, the J end by 0 bases, with 12 bases between. The CDR3 is 16 residues long.

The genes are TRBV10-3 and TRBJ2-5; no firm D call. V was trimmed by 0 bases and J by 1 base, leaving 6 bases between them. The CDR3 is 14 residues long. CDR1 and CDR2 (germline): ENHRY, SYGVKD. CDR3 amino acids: CAISESGFQETQYF. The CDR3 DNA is TGTGCCATCAGTGAGTCTGGGTTCCAAGAGACCCAGTACTTC.